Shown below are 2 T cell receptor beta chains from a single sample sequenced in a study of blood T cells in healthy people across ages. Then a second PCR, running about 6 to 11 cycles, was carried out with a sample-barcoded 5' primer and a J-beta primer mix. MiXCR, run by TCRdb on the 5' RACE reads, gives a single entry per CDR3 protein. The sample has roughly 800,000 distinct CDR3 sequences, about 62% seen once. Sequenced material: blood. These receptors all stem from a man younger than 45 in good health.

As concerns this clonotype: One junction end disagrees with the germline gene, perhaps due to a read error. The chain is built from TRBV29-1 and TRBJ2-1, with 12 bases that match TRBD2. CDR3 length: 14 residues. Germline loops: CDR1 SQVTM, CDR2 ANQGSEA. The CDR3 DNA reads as TGCAGCGTCGAAGCCGGGACTAGCGGGAATGAGCAGTTCTTC. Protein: CSVEAGTSGNEQFF.

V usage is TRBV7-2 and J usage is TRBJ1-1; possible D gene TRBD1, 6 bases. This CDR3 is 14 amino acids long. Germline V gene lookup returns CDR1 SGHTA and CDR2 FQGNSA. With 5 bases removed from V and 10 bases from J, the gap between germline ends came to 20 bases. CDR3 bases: TGTGCCAGCAGCCCAACAGGGTTAGGGGCAGGAGCTTTCTTT. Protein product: CASSPTGLGAGAFF.